Presented here are 30 T cell receptor beta chains from one specimen sequenced in a study of blood T cell repertoires in COVID-19. Using immunoSEQ multiplex PCR, the repertoire was profiled, and TCRdb retains in-frame clones only, with some absent. Here the sample spans some 210,000 clones, 89% being singletons. The sample taken for sequencing was peripheral blood. The source is a man in his fifties or sixties who had recovered from COVID-19.

The chain joins TRBV18 to TRBJ2-1; D is unclear. Trimming took 0 bases from V and 4 from J, leaving 4 bases between them. In germline, CDR1 is KGHSH, CDR2 LQKENI. The CDR3 totals 13 residues. The CDR3 reads CASSPPSYNEQFF. CDR3 coding DNA: TGTGCCAGCTCACCACCGAGTTACAATGAGCAGTTCTTC.

The chain joins TRBV2 to TRBJ2-3, with 8 nucleotides matching TRBD2. With V trimmed by 7 bases and J by 1 base, 7 bases remained unmatched. The CDR3 runs 15 residues. Per germline, CDR1 SNHLY and CDR2 FYNNEI. CDR3 sequence: CASTALAGRTDTQYF. DNA for the CDR3: TGTGCCAGCACCGCGCTAGCGGGCCGCACAGATACGCAGTATTTT.

The rearrangement joins TRBV19 to TRBJ2-4, with a tentative D call TRBD2 (5 bases). The V gene's germline CDR1 is LNHDA and CDR2 SQIVND (reference sequence). V lost 4 bases to trimming and J lost 5 bases, with 15 bases between them. The CDR3 has 15 residues. CDR3 in amino acids: CASSTLRTGENIQYF. CDR3 coding DNA: TGTGCCAGTAGTACACTCCGGACCGGGGAAAACATTCAGTACTTC. Filled out from reference TRBV19 and TRBJ2-4, the complete variable domain reads DGGITQSPKYLFRKEGQNVTLSCEQNLNHDAMYWYRQDPGQGLRLIYYSQIVNDFQKGDIAEGYSVSREKKESFPLTVTSAQKNPTAFYLCASSTLRTGENIQYFGAGTRLSVL.

The chain uses TRBV6-1 and TRBJ1-1; 7 nucleotides agree with TRBD1. Per germline, CDR1 MNHNS and CDR2 SASEGT. The CDR3 extends over 15 amino acids. With 3 bases clipped from V and 1 base from J, the junction kept 5 bases outside the gene matches. The CDR3 spells CASSDRTGPNTEAFF. DNA of the CDR3: TGTGCCAGCAGTGACCGGACAGGACCGAACACTGAAGCTTTCTTT.

This clone was observed a single time. The V and J genes are TRBV6-1 and TRBJ1-1; no clear D. This CDR3 comprises 12 residues. Germline CDR1 MNHNS, CDR2 SASEGT. Trimming shortened V by 3 bases and J by 6 bases, and 8 bases separated the two germline ends. This chain's CDR3 is CASSDKSSEAFF. For the CDR3, the DNA is TGTGCCAGCAGTGATAAGAGTTCTGAAGCTTTCTTT.

This clone was detected once. This chain joins TRBV9 and TRBJ2-3, with TRBD2 matching 14 bases. Trimming cost V 5 bases and J 0 bases; bases outside gene matches: 8. CDR3 length equals 18 residues. CDR1 and CDR2 from the germline V gene are SGDLS and YYNGEE. The CDR3 region has the DNA TGTGCCAGCAGTGCCGGGACTAGCGGGGGAGCTAGCACAGATACGCAGTATTTT. Translated, it gives CASSAGTSGGASTDTQYF. Together with reference TRBV9 and TRBJ2-3, the CDR3 gives the full variable domain: DSGVTQTPKHLITATGQRVTLRCSPRSGDLSVYWYQQSLDQGLQFLIQYYNGEERAKGNILERFSAQQFPDLHSELNLSSLELGDSALYFCASSAGTSGGASTDTQYFGPGTRLTVL.

The chain links TRBV3-1 (or the pseudogene TRBV3-2) to TRBJ1-5; D call uncertain. The CDR3 length is 20 residues. Trimming took 0 bases from V and 6 from J, leaving 27 bases between them. CDR1 is LGHDT and CDR2 is YNNKEL in the germline V gene (reference sequence). CDR3 amino acids: CASSQDIPPGGIGVGQPQHF. CDR3 DNA sequence: TGTGCCAGCAGCCAAGATATCCCCCCGGGAGGGATAGGCGTCGGTCAGCCCCAGCATTTT.

This clone occurred once. The J gene is TRBJ2-7, the V gene TRBV5-1, with TRBD1 matching 7 bases. The V segment lost 0 bases and the J segment 0 bases; nucleotides outside the gene matches: 6. The CDR3 totals 16 residues. From germline, CDR1 is SGHRS and CDR2 YFSETQ. The DNA for the CDR3 is TGCGCCAGCAGCTTGGTCGAGGGGGCGAACTCCTACGAGCAGTACTTC. It specifies CASSLVEGANSYEQYF.

This chain joins TRBV6-5 and TRBJ2-3; TRBD1 agrees at 7 bases. After removal of 6 bases from V and 5 bases from J, the junction contained 8 bases not matched to a gene. There are 14 residues in the CDR3. CDR1 is MNHEY, CDR2 SVGAGI, per germline. CDR3 sequence: CASRKTGSQDTQYF. The DNA of the CDR3 is TGTGCCAGCAGGAAGACAGGGAGTCAAGATACGCAGTATTTT.

CDR3 residues: CASSLVGTGGSDYGYTF. The CDR3 DNA is TGTGCCAGCAGCTTAGTAGGGACAGGGGGCTCAGACTATGGCTACACCTTC. V and J are TRBV11-2 and TRBJ1-2; 12 nucleotides line up with TRBD1. CDR1 and CDR2 from the germline V gene are SGHAT and FQNNGV. Unmatched junction bases numbered 6, after V lost 1 base and J lost 3 bases. This CDR3 is built from 17 residues.

The CDR3 bases are TGCAGCGTAGCCGCGACTAGCGGGGCTAGCACAGATACGCAGTATTTT. Its protein product is CSVAATSGASTDTQYF. The V and J genes are TRBV29-1 and TRBJ2-3; 11 bases map to TRBD2. Per germline, CDR1 SQVTM and CDR2 ANQGSEA. CDR3 length equals 16 residues. The J segment lost 0 bases and the V segment lost 6 bases, leaving 8 bases of the junction unmatched.

CDR3 nucleotides: TGTGCCAGTAGTATGGACAGGGGGCAGAGAACCTATGGCTACACCTTC. As protein: CASSMDRGQRTYGYTF. V gene TRBV19 combines with J gene TRBJ1-2; TRBD1 matches 11 bases. Germline V gene data show CDR1 as LNHDA and CDR2 as SQIVND (reference sequence). Trimming took 3 bases from V and 4 from J; bases not matched to a gene: 7. The CDR3 runs to 16 residues.

The genes are TRBV3-1 (or the pseudogene TRBV3-2) and TRBJ2-3, with 8 bases aligning to TRBD2. Germline CDR1 reads LGHDT; CDR2 reads YNNKEL (reference sequence). V dropped 4 bases and J dropped 2; count of bases not matched to a gene: 8. The length of the CDR3 is 16 residues. The DNA for the CDR3 is TGTGCCAGCAGCCCCGGACTAGCACCAACCACAGATACGCAGTATTTT. Protein: CASSPGLAPTTDTQYF.

The chain employs TRBV2 and TRBJ1-6; tentative D call: TRBD1 (5 bases). Trimming removed 6 bases from V and 9 bases from J, with 21 bases in between. CDR1 SNHLY and CDR2 FYNNEI come from the germline V gene. There are 16 residues in the CDR3. In DNA, the CDR3 is TGTGCCAGCAGCCCCGGTGGGACGGCCGGGAGTTCACCCCTCCACTTT. It encodes CASSPGGTAGSSPLHF.

The chain employs TRBV19 and TRBJ2-5; a possible D gene is TRBD1 (6 bases). Germline CDR1 is LNHDA and CDR2 is SQIVND (reference sequence). This CDR3 has 17 residues. Trimming took 5 bases from V and 0 from J, leaving 19 bases between them. As DNA, the CDR3 is TGTGCCAGTAGTCAGGGGCAGCTTGGATTGTACCAAGAGACCCAGTACTTC. Protein sequence: CASSQGQLGLYQETQYF.

The J gene is TRBJ1-2, the V gene TRBV19; D is possibly TRBD1 (5 bases). Germline CDR1 LNHDA, CDR2 SQIVND (reference sequence). V was clipped by 9 bases and J by 3 bases, with 8 bases between them. The CDR3 consists of 11 residues. CDR3 loop: CASRVYYGYTF. CDR3 in DNA: TGTGCCAGCAGGGTGTACTATGGCTACACCTTC.

This clone appeared a single time. The rearrangement uses TRBV19 and TRBJ2-1, with 7 positions matching TRBD2. Germline CDR1 is LNHDA and CDR2 is SQIVND (reference sequence). The CDR3 runs to 16 residues. J was trimmed by 2 bases and V by 4 bases; bases with no gene match: 8. Here the CDR3 DNA reads TGTGCCAGTAGTAAGGGAGGGCGAGGCCCCTACAATGAGCAGTTCTTC. Protein sequence: CASSKGGRGPYNEQFF. The variable domain in full, completed from reference TRBV19 and TRBJ2-1, reads DGGITQSPKYLFRKEGQNVTLSCEQNLNHDAMYWYRQDPGQGLRLIYYSQIVNDFQKGDIAEGYSVSREKKESFPLTVTSAQKNPTAFYLCASSKGGRGPYNEQFFGPGTRLTVL.

The chain couples TRBV2 to TRBJ2-3, with TRBD1 matching 10 bases. Germline V CDR1 and CDR2: SNHLY, FYNNEI. CDR3 length equals 15 residues. V shed 4 bases and J 2 bases; nucleotides not matched to a gene: 3. The CDR3 protein is CASSGGTGDTDTQYF. The CDR3, as DNA: TGTGCCAGCAGTGGAGGGACAGGGGACACAGATACGCAGTATTTT. The whole variable domain, filled in from reference TRBV2 and TRBJ2-3, reads EPEVTQTPSHQVTQMGQEVILRCVPISNHLYFYWYRQILGQKVEFLVSFYNNEISEKSEIFDDQFSVERPDGSNFTLKIRSTKLEDSAMYFCASSGGTGDTDTQYFGPGTRLTVL.

The rearrangement uses TRBV11-2 and TRBJ2-2, with 9 bases matching TRBD2. With V trimmed by 3 bases and J by 6 bases, 8 bases remained unmatched. CDR3 length: 16 residues. The germline CDR1 and CDR2 sequences are SGHAT and FQNNGV. The DNA of the CDR3 is TGTGCCAGCAGCTTGAGCGGGGGGCAGTTTCCCGGGGAGCTGTTTTTT. Translated, it gives CASSLSGGQFPGELFF. The variable domain in full, with the rest retrieved from reference TRBV11-2 and TRBJ2-2, is EAGVAQSPRYKIIEKRQSVAFWCNPISGHATLYWYQQILGQGPKLLIQFQNNGVVDDSQLPKDRFSAERLKGVDSTLKIQPAKLEDSAVYLCASSLSGGQFPGELFFGEGSRLTVL.

The CDR3 is CASTVRGFGNTIYF. The DNA for the CDR3 is TGTGCCAGCACCGTGAGGGGGTTTGGAAACACCATATATTTT. This chain uses TRBV6-5 with TRBJ1-3; maybe TRBD1 (6 bases). V shed 7 bases and J shed 3 bases, with 13 bases lying between them. Germline CDR1 and CDR2: MNHEY and SVGAGI. The CDR3 is 14 amino acids.

This clone is a singleton in its sample. This sequence joins TRBV19 and TRBJ1-1; D is undetermined. This CDR3 spans 14 amino acids. Germline V gene sequence: CDR1 LNHDA, CDR2 SQIVND (reference sequence). Trimming cost V 5 bases and J 1 base, with 11 bases left between them. The CDR3 DNA sequence: TGTGCCAGTAGTTTCAGAAGACAGAACACTGAAGCTTTCTTT. Its protein product is CASSFRRQNTEAFF.

The V call is TRBV7-6, the J call TRBJ1-2; TRBD1 agrees at 7 bases. V lost 5 bases, J lost 7 bases, and 10 bases stayed unmatched. Germline CDR1 SGHVS, CDR2 FNYEAQ. The CDR3 spans 14 residues. CDR3 DNA sequence: TGTGCCAGCAGCCGAGGGGGCGCGAGTGGTGGCTACACCTTC. This codes for CASSRGGASGGYTF. The whole variable domain, remainder taken from reference TRBV7-6 and TRBJ1-2, is GAGVSQSPRYKVTKRGQDVALRCDPISGHVSLYWYRQALGQGPEFLTYFNYEAQQDKSGLPNDRFSAERPEGSISTLTIQRTEQRDSAMYRCASSRGGASGGYTFGSGTRLTVV.

This clone occurred once. This sequence joins TRBV5-4 and TRBJ2-7, with 7 positions matching TRBD1. Germline V CDR1 and CDR2: SGHNT, YYREEE (reference sequence). V was clipped by 4 bases and J by 6 bases; unmatched bases: 10. CDR3 size: 14 residues. CDR3 DNA: TGTGCCAGCAGCATTCGACAGGGAATAAGCGAGCAGTACTTC. This translates into CASSIRQGISEQYF. Supplemented by reference TRBV5-4 and TRBJ2-7, the full variable domain reads ETGVTQSPTHLIKTRGQQVTLRCSSQSGHNTVSWYQQALGQGPQFIFQYYREEENGRGNFPPRFSGLQFPNYSSELNVNALELDDSALYLCASSIRQGISEQYFGPGTRLTVT.

The chain combines TRBV5-1 with TRBJ1-6; tentative D call: TRBD1 (6 bases). V was trimmed by 4 bases and J by 5 bases, leaving 13 bases between them. This CDR3 contains 15 residues. Germline lookup yields CDR1 SGHRS and CDR2 YFSETQ. The CDR3 DNA sequence: TGCGCCAGCAGCAATCAACAGGGTGATAATTCACCCCTCCACTTT. The encoded protein is CASSNQQGDNSPLHF.

This clone was seen only once. CDR3 loop: CASSLEYGSENEQYF. The DNA for the CDR3 is TGTGCCAGCAGCTTAGAATACGGGAGCGAGAACGAGCAGTACTTC. The chain employs TRBV11-3 and TRBJ2-7; a weak D match, TRBD2 (6 bases). This CDR3 region has 15 residues. The V gene's germline CDR1 is SGHNT and CDR2 YENEEA. Trimming cost V 0 bases and J 5 bases, with 14 bases left between them. The variable domain in full, with the rest retrieved from reference TRBV11-3 and TRBJ2-7, is EAGVVQSPRYKIIEKKQPVAFWCNPISGHNTLYWYLQNLGQGPELLIRYENEEAVDDSQLPKDRFSAERLKGVDSTLKIQPAELGDSAVYLCASSLEYGSENEQYFGPGTRLTVT.

In its sample, this clone was seen once. The rearrangement uses TRBV7-9 and TRBJ1-3; D unclear. This CDR3 has 15 residues. Per germline, CDR1 SEHNR and CDR2 FQNEAQ (reference sequence). Trimming removed 7 bases at V and 0 bases at J, with 13 bases between. For the CDR3, the DNA is TGTGCCAGCACCCGGGGAACCTTCTCTGGAAACACCATATATTTT. It codes for CASTRGTFSGNTIYF.

J is TRBJ2-2 and V is TRBV30, with 8 bases that match TRBD2. After removal of 3 bases from V and 4 bases from J, the junction contained 4 bases not matched to a gene. Germline V gene data show CDR1 as GTSNPN and CDR2 as SVGIG (reference sequence). This CDR3 is built from 14 residues. Here the CDR3 DNA reads TGTGCCTGGAGACGGGAGGGCCTCACCGGGGAGCTGTTTTTT. It yields the protein CAWRREGLTGELFF.

V usage is TRBV7-9 and J usage is TRBJ1-4, with 7 bases that match TRBD1. Germline V gene sequence: CDR1 SEHNR, CDR2 FQNEAQ (reference sequence). This CDR3 has 16 amino acids. Trimming removed 5 bases from V and 3 bases from J; junction bases left unmatched: 9. The CDR3 DNA is TGTGCCAGCAGCCCGCCTCCCGGACAGGCTAATGAAAAACTGTTTTTT. It is translated as CASSPPPGQANEKLFF. Complete variable domain (other parts from reference TRBV7-9 and TRBJ1-4): DTGVSQNPRHKITKRGQNVTFRCDPISEHNRLYWYRQTLGQGPEFLTYFQNEAQLEKSRLLSDRFSAERPKGSFSTLEIQRTEQGDSAMYLCASSPPPGQANEKLFFGSGTQLSVL.

V and J are TRBV18 and TRBJ1-1; D remains unclear. Germline CDR1 is KGHSH and CDR2 is LQKENI. V lost 3 bases and J lost 5, with 13 bases in between. This CDR3 comprises 14 residues. The CDR3 reads CASSPREVLTEAFF. The CDR3 coding sequence is TGTGCCAGCTCACCCCGTGAGGTTTTGACTGAAGCTTTCTTT.

The chain is built from TRBV12-3 or TRBV12-4 and TRBJ1-1; 8 bases are shared with TRBD1. The CDR3 consists of 13 residues. Germline trimming cut 7 bases from V and 1 base from J; bases unmatched to any gene: 2. DNA of the CDR3: TGTGCCAGCAACGGACAGGGGAACACTGAAGCTTTCTTT. This gives the protein CASNGQGNTEAFF.